The present T cell receptor (beta chain) was sequenced within a study of T cells in Graves' hyperthyroidism and ophthalmopathy. Whole-study results and caveats: The majority of expanded thyroid clonotypes above 0.001 also appeared in blood.

The authors obtained PBMCs from over 8 ml of fresh peripheral blood. V lost 0 bases, J lost 4 bases, and 3 bases stayed unmatched. The CDR3 extends over 15 amino acids. Germline CDR1 and CDR2: ENHRY and SYGVKD. As for this clonotype: Antigen: not known.

There were TCR beta CDR3 regions amplified from RNA transcripts. TCR CDR3 regions were first amplified by RT-PCR with HTBI primers. TCRdb independently ran MiXCR on the multiplex PCR reads; one entry per CDR3 protein. In the table there are more than 300,000 distinct CDR3 sequences, about 18% of which are singletons. The TCR originated in a man younger than 35 with Graves' ophthalmopathy. Sequenced input: blood. The chain links TRBV10-3 to TRBJ2-1, with 7 bases lining up with TRBD1. CDR3 DNA: TGTGCCATCAGTGAGTCTATGGGACAGTACAATGAGCAGTTCTTC. Translation: CAISESMGQYNEQFF.